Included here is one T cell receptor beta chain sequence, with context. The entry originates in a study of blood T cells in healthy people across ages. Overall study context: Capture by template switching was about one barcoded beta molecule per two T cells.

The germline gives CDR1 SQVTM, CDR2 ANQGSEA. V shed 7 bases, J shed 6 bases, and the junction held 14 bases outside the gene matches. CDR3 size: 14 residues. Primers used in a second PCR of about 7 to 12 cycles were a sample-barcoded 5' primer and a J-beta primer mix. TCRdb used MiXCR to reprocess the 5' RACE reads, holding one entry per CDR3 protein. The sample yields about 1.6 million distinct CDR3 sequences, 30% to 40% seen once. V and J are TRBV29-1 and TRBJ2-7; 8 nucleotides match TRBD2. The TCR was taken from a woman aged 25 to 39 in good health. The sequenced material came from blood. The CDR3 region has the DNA TGCAGCGCCACCGGGACTAGATTCTGGGGCGAGCAGTACTTC. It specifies CSATGTRFWGEQYF.